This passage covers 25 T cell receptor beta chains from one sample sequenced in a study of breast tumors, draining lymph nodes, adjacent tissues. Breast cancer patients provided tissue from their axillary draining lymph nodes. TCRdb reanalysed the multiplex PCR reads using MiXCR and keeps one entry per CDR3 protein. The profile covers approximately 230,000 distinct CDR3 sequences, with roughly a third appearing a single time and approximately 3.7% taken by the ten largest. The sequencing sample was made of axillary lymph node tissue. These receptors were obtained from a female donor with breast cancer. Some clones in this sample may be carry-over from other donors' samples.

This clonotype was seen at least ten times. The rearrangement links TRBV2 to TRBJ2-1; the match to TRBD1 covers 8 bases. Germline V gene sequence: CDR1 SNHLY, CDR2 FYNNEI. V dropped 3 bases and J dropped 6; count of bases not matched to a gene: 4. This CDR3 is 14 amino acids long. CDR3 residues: CASSEDRVGNEQFF. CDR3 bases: TGTGCCAGCAGTGAGGACAGGGTAGGCAATGAGCAGTTCTTC.

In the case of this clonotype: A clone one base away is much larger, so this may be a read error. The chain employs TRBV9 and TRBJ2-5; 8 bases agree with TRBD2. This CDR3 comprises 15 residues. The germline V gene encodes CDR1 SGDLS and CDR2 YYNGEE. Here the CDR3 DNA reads TGTGCCAGCAGCTATACCTCCGGGGGGGGAGAGCCCCAGTACTTC. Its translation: CASSYTSGGGEPQYF.

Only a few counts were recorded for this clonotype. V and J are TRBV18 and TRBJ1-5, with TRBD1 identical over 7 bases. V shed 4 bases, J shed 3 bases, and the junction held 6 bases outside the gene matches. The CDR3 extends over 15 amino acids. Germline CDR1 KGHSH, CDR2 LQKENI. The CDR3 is CASSQTGQFNQPQHF. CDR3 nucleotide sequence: TGTGCCAGCTCACAAACGGGACAGTTCAATCAGCCCCAGCATTTT.

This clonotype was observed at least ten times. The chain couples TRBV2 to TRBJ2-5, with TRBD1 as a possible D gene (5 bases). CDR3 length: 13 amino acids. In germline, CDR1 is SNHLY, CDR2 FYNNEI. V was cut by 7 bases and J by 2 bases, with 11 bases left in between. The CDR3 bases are TGTGCCAGCAAGATCCAGGGTCAAGAGACCCAGTACTTC. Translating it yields CASKIQGQETQYF.

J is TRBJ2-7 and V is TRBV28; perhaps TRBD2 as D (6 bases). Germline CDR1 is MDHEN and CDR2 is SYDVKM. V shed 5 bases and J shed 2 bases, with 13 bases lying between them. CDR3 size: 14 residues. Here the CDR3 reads CASSPGLTTYEQYF. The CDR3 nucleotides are TGTGCCAGCAGTCCGGGACTTACGACCTACGAGCAGTACTTC.

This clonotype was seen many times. Here the CDR3 reads CASSYSRAGTGSTDTQYF. CDR3 bases: TGTGCCAGCAGTTACTCGAGAGCCGGGACAGGGAGCACAGATACGCAGTATTTT. This chain uses TRBV6-6 with TRBJ2-3; the match to TRBD1 covers 9 bases. The V segment lost 0 bases and the J segment 0 bases; nucleotides outside the gene matches: 7. In germline, CDR1 is MNHNY, CDR2 SVGAGI (reference sequence). The CDR3 contains 18 residues.

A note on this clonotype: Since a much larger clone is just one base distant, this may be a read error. For the CDR3, the DNA is TGTGCCAGCGGAGGACCGAACACCGGGGAGCTGTTTTTT. Amino acid sequence: CASGGPNTGELFF. This sequence joins TRBV5-4 and TRBJ2-2, with D perhaps matching TRBD2 (5 bases). The CDR3 extends over 13 amino acids. Trimming took 7 bases from V and 0 from J, leaving 7 bases between them. The germline gives CDR1 SGHNT, CDR2 YYREEE (reference sequence).

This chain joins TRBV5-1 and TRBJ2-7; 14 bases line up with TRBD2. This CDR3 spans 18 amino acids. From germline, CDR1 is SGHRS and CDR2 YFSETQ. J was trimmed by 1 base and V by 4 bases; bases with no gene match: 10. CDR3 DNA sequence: TGCGCCAGCAGCAGCAATCCGGGACTAGCGGGAGTGTCCTACGAGCAGTACTTC. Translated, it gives CASSSNPGLAGVSYEQYF.

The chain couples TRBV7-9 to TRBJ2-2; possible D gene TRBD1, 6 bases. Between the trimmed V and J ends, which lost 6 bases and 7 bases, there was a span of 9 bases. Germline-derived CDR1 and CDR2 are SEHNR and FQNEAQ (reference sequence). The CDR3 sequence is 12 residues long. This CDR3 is CASRQGSGELFF. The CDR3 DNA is TGTGCCAGCAGACAGGGTAGCGGGGAGCTGTTTTTT.

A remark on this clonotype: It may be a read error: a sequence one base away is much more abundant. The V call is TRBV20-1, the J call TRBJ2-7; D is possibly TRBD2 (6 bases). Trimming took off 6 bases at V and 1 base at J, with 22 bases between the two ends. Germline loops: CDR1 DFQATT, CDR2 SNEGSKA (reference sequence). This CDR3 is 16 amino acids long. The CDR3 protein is CSAKPGLGIASYEQYF. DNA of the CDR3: TGCAGTGCCAAGCCGGGACTCGGGATTGCTTCCTACGAGCAGTACTTC.

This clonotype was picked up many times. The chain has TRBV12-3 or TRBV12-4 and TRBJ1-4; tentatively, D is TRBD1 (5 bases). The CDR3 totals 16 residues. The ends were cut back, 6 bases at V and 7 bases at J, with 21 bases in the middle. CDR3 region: CASSSNRQGRGEKLFF. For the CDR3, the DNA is TGTGCCAGCAGCTCCAACAGGCAGGGACGTGGTGAAAAACTGTTTTTT.

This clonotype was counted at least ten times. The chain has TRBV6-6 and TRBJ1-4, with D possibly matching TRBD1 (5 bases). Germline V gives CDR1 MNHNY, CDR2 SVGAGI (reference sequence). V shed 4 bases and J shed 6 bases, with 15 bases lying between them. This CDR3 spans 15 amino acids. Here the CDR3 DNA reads TGTGCCAGCAGTTCCGGAGGGGACCCAGATGAAAAACTGTTTTTT. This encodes CASSSGGDPDEKLFF.

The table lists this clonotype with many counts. CDR3 region: CASSPGLASTGELFF. The CDR3 DNA sequence: TGTGCCAGCAGCCCGGGACTAGCGAGCACCGGGGAGCTGTTTTTT. The chain links TRBV7-3 to TRBJ2-2; 10 nucleotides match TRBD2. This CDR3 has 15 amino acids. V shed 5 bases, J shed 4 bases, and the junction held 4 bases outside the gene matches. Germline V lookup: CDR1 SGHTA, CDR2 FQGTGA.

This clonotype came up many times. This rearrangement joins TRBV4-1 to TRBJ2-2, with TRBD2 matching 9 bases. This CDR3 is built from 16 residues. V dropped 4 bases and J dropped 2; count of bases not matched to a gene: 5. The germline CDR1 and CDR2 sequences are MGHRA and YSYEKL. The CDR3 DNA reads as TGCGCCAGCAGCCTCCTAGCGGGACCCAACACCGGGGAGCTGTTTTTT. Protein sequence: CASSLLAGPNTGELFF.

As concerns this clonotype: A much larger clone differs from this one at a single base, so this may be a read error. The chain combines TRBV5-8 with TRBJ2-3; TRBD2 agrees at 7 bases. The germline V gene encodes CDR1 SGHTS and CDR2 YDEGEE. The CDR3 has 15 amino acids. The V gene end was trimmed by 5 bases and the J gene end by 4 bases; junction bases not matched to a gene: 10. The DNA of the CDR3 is TGTGCCAGCAGTTTGTACGGGGGAGGGGCAGATACGCAGTATTTT. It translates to CASSLYGGGADTQYF.

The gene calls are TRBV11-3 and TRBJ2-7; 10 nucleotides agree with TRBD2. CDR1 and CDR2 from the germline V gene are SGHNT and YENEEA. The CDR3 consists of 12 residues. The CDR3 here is CASSSGSSKQYF. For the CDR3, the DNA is TGTGCTAGCTCTAGCGGGAGTTCGAAGCAGTACTTC. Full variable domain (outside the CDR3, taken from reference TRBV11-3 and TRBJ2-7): EAGVVQSPRYKIIEKKQPVAFWCNPISGHNTLYWYLQNLGQGPELLIRYENEEAVDDSQLPKDRFSAERLKGVDSTLKIQPAELGDSAVYLCASSSGSSKQYFGPGTRLTVT.

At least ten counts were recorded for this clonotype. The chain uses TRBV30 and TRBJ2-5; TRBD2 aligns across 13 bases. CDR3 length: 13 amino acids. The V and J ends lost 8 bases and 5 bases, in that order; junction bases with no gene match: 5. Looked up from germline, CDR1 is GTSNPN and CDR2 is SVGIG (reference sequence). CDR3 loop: CATSGRAGETQYF. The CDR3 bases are TGTGCCACTAGCGGGAGGGCCGGGGAGACCCAGTACTTC.

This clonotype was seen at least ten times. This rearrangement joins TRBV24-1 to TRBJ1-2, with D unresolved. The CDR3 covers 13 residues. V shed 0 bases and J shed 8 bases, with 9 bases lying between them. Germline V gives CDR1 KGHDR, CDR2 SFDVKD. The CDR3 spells CATSDLTFEGYTF. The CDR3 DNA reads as TGTGCCACCAGTGATTTGACTTTTGAAGGCTACACCTTC.

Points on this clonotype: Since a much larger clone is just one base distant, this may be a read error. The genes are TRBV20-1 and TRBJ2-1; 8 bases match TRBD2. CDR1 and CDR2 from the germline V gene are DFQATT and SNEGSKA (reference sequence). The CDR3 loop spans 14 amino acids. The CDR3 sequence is CSARLAGTYTEQFF. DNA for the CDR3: TGCAGTGCTAGACTAGCGGGTACCTACACTGAGCAGTTCTTC.

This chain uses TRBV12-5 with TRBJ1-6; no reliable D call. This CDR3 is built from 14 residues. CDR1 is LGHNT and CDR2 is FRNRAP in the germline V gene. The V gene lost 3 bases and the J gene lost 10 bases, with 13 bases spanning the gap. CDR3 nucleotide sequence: TGTGCTAGTGGTTTAAGGTTTTTGAACTCACCCCTCCACTTT. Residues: CASGLRFLNSPLHF.

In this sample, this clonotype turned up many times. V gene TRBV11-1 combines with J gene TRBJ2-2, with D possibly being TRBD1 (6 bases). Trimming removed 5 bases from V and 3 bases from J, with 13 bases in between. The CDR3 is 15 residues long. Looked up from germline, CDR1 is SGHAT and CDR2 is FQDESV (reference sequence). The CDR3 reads CASSPGTLYTGELFF. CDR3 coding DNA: TGTGCCAGCAGCCCCGGGACACTTTACACCGGGGAGCTGTTTTTT. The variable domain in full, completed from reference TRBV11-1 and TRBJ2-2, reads EAEVAQSPRYKITEKSQAVAFWCDPISGHATLYWYRQILGQGPELLVQFQDESVVDDSQLPKDRFSAERLKGVDSTLKIQPAELGDSAMYLCASSPGTLYTGELFFGEGSRLTVL.

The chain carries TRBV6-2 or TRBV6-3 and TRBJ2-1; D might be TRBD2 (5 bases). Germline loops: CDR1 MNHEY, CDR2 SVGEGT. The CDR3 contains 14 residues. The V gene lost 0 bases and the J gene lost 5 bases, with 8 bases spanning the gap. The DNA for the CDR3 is TGTGCCAGCAGTTACTCTCTACTAGACAATGAGCAGTTCTTC. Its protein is CASSYSLLDNEQFF.

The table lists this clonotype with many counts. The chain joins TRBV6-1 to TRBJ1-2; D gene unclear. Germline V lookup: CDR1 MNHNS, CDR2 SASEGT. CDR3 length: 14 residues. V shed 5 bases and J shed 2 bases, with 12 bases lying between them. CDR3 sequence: CASSSFVSNYGYTF. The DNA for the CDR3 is TGTGCCAGCAGTTCTTTTGTGTCGAACTATGGCTACACCTTC.

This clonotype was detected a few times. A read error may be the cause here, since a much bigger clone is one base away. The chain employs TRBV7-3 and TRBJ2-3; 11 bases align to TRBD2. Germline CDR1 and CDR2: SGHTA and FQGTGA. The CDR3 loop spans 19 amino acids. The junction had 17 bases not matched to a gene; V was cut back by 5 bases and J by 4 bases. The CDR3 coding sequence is TGTGCCAGCAGCCCCGTAGGTGTCATAGCGGGGGGGAGCCCAGATACGCAGTATTTT. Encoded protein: CASSPVGVIAGGSPDTQYF.

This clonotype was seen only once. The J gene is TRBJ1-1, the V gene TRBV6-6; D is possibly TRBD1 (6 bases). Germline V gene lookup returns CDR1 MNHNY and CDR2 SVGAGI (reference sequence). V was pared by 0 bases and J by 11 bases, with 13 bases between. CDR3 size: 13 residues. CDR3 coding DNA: TGTGCCAGCAGTTACTCTGGGGGGCAAGAGGCTTTCTTT. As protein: CASSYSGGQEAFF.